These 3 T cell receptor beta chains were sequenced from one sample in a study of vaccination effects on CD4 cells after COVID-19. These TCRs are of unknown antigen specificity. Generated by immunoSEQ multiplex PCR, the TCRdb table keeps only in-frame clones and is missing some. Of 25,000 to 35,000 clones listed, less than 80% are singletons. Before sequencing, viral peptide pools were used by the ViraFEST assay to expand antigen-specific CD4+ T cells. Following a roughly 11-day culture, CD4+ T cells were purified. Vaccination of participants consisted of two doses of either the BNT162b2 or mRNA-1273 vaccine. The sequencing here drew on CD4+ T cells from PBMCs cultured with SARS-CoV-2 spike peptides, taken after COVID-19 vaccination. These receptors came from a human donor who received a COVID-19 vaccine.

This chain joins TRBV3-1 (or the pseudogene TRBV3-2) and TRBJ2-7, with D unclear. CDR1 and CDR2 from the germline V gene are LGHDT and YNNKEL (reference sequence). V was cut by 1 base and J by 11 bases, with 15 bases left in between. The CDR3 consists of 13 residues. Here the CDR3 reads CASSQGDTGQEYF. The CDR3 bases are TGTGCCAGCAGCCAAGGTGATACTGGCCAAGAGTACTTC.

The CDR3 loop is CASSWDIDGYTF. The CDR3 coding sequence is TGTGCCAGCAGCTGGGACATCGATGGCTACACCTTC. The rearrangement links TRBV5-4 to TRBJ1-2; weak D call: TRBD1 (6 bases). This CDR3 spans 12 amino acids. Trimming stripped 3 bases from V and 6 bases from J, with 9 bases between. Looked up from germline, CDR1 is SGHNT and CDR2 is YYREEE (reference sequence).

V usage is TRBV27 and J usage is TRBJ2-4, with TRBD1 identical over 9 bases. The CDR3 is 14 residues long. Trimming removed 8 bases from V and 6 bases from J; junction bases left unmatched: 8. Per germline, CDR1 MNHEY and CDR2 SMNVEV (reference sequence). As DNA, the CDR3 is TGTGCCAGCGGTTACGACAGGGGGGGAAACATTCAGTACTTC. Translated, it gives CASGYDRGGNIQYF.